The 19 T cell receptor beta chains below come from one sample, sequenced in a study of cytomegalovirus exposure and HLA in healthy donors. The table came from immunoSEQ multiplex PCR; TCRdb's copy has only in-frame clones and leaves some out. The sample lists about 60,000 clones, approximately 93% occurring once. What was sequenced was PBMCs. The receptors stem from a woman between 18 and 29 years old in good health and CMV-seronegative.

The chain couples TRBV7-8 to TRBJ2-7; TRBD2 aligns across 14 bases. Germline CDR1 SGHVS, CDR2 FQNEAQ. The ends lost 5 bases at V and 7 bases at J; junction bases unmatched: 13. The CDR3 extends over 17 amino acids. CDR3 nucleotide sequence: TGTGCCAGCAGCACGAGACTAGCGGGGGGGCGATTGAGGGAGCAGTACTTC. Its translation is CASSTRLAGGRLREQYF.

This clone is a singleton in its sample. This chain uses TRBV4-1 with TRBJ2-1, with D maybe TRBD2 (6 bases). V lost 0 bases to trimming and J lost 8 bases, with 17 bases between them. The CDR3 is 16 amino acids. Per germline, CDR1 MGHRA and CDR2 YSYEKL. The chain's CDR3 is CASSQDLALVLDEQFF. As DNA, the CDR3 is TGCGCCAGCAGCCAAGATCTAGCGCTAGTCCTCGATGAGCAGTTCTTC.

The rearrangement joins TRBV18 to TRBJ1-6; 10 positions match TRBD1. The V gene's germline CDR1 is KGHSH and CDR2 LQKENI. The V gene end was trimmed by 3 bases and the J gene end by 0 bases; junction bases not matched to a gene: 11. This CDR3 has 20 amino acids. CDR3 nucleotide sequence: TGTGCCAGCTCACCGAGGGGACAGGGGCGTTTTAGCTCCTATAATTCACCCCTCCACTTT. This encodes CASSPRGQGRFSSYNSPLHF. Supplemented by reference TRBV18 and TRBJ1-6, the full variable domain reads NAGVMQNPRHLVRRRGQEARLRCSPMKGHSHVYWYRQLPEEGLKFMVYLQKENIIDESGMPKERFSAEFPKEGPSILRIQQVVRGDSAAYFCASSPRGQGRFSSYNSPLHFGNGTRLTVT.

This clone was counted a single time. The chain joins TRBV5-6 to TRBJ2-1; TRBD2 agrees at 9 bases. This CDR3 has 15 amino acids. V shed 7 bases and J 4 bases; nucleotides not matched to a gene: 9. The germline V gene has CDR1 SGHDT and CDR2 YYEEEE. This CDR3 is CASRGELAGYNEQFF. The CDR3, as DNA: TGTGCCAGCCGGGGGGAGCTAGCGGGGTACAATGAGCAGTTCTTC.

The V call is TRBV15, the J call TRBJ1-4; 7 positions agree with TRBD1. Germline lookup yields CDR1 LNHNV and CDR2 YYDKDF (reference sequence). The CDR3 covers 16 residues. The trim removed 3 bases at V and 7 bases at J, leaving 11 bases unmatched. The CDR3 nucleotides read TGTGCCACCAGCAGGGAGTTTAGGGCAGGGGGTGAAAAACTGTTTTTT. Translating gives CATSREFRAGGEKLFF.

A note on this clone: At one boundary the junction diverges from the germline segment, which might be a read error. This rearrangement joins TRBV2 to TRBJ2-7; no clear D. Germline CDR1 and CDR2: SNHLY and FYNNEI. CDR3 length equals 11 residues. CDR3 sequence (DNA): TGTGCCAGCAGCTCGCAGGCTGTAATGGTTTTC. This codes for CASSSQAVMVF.

This clone was found a few times. This rearrangement joins TRBV2 to TRBJ1-4; D might be TRBD1 (6 bases). The V gene lost 7 bases and the J gene lost 5 bases, with 11 bases spanning the gap. The CDR3 is 13 amino acids. The germline V gene encodes CDR1 SNHLY and CDR2 FYNNEI. The CDR3 nucleotides are TGTGCCAGCAACCGACAGGAGAATGAAAAACTGTTTTTT. Protein product: CASNRQENEKLFF.

The rearrangement uses TRBV7-9 and TRBJ1-1, with TRBD1 identical over 7 bases. J lost 3 bases, V lost 5 bases, and 6 bases had no gene match. Germline values: CDR1 SEHNR, CDR2 FQNEAQ (reference sequence). The CDR3 loop spans 14 amino acids. CDR3 bases: TGTGCCAGCAGCCAAACAGGGGCAGACACTGAAGCTTTCTTT. Amino acids: CASSQTGADTEAFF.

The rearrangement links TRBV7-2 to TRBJ2-7; the match to TRBD2 covers 14 bases. The CDR3 is 17 amino acids. The germline CDR1 and CDR2 sequences are SGHTA and FQGNSA. The ends lost 5 bases at V and 1 base at J; junction bases unmatched: 7. CDR3 in amino acids: CASSPGLAGGRSYEQYF. The DNA for the CDR3 is TGTGCCAGCAGCCCCGGACTAGCGGGGGGCCGATCCTACGAGCAGTACTTC. The variable domain in full, completed from reference TRBV7-2 and TRBJ2-7, reads GAGVSQSPSNKVTEKGKDVELRCDPISGHTALYWYRQSLGQGLEFLIYFQGNSAPDKSGLPSDRFSAERTGGSVSTLTIQRTQQEDSAVYLCASSPGLAGGRSYEQYFGPGTRLTVT.

The rearrangement joins TRBV10-1 to TRBJ1-3; D perhaps matches TRBD1 (5 bases). Deletions cut 11 bases from V and 6 bases from J, with 17 bases between. This CDR3 has 13 residues. The germline V gene encodes CDR1 WNHNN and CDR2 SYGVQD (reference sequence). CDR3 nucleotide sequence: TGCGCCCGCGAGACAGCGGGGGAAAACACCATATATTTT. Protein sequence: CARETAGENTIYF.

The V and J genes are TRBV7-9 and TRBJ2-5; weak D call: TRBD1 (6 bases). CDR1 SEHNR and CDR2 FQNEAQ come from the germline V gene (reference sequence). This CDR3 region has 14 residues. Trimming removed 3 bases at V and 5 bases at J, with 13 bases between. CDR3 region: CASSFIGGQETQYF. CDR3 nucleotide sequence: TGTGCCAGCAGCTTCATAGGGGGTCAGGAGACCCAGTACTTC.

This rearrangement joins TRBV7-9 to TRBJ1-1; a weak D match, TRBD1 (6 bases). The CDR3 covers 16 residues. Germline lookup yields CDR1 SEHNR and CDR2 FQNEAQ (reference sequence). Trimming pared 0 bases from V and 3 bases from J, leaving 14 bases between. CDR3 DNA: TGTGCCAGCAGCTTAGCCGGGGGGCCCCTGGACACTGAAGCTTTCTTT. Its translation is CASSLAGGPLDTEAFF.

The rearrangement joins TRBV6-1 to TRBJ1-3, with D tentatively TRBD1 (5 bases). Between the trimmed V and J ends, which lost 4 bases and 4 bases, there was a span of 14 bases. Per the germline V gene, CDR1 is MNHNS and CDR2 is SASEGT. The CDR3 extends over 15 amino acids. The CDR3, as DNA: TGTGCCAGCAGTGCCCCAACGCACAGGGGAAACACCATATATTTT. It specifies CASSAPTHRGNTIYF.

This sequence joins TRBV15 and TRBJ2-4; possibly TRBD1 for D (8 bases). The V gene lost 0 bases and the J gene lost 5 bases, with 14 bases spanning the gap. Per the germline V gene, CDR1 is LNHNV and CDR2 is YYDKDF (reference sequence). There are 16 residues in the CDR3. The CDR3 loop reads CATSRDWTGRENIQYF. CDR3 coding DNA: TGTGCCACCAGCAGAGATTGGACAGGGAGGGAAAACATTCAGTACTTC.

This clone showed up just once. The rearrangement links TRBV19 to TRBJ1-5; D not certain. Germline V gene data show CDR1 as LNHDA and CDR2 as SQIVND (reference sequence). This CDR3 is built from 13 residues. The V end was cut by 3 bases, the J end by 8 bases, with 11 bases between. The CDR3 here is CASSIVGEEPQHF. The CDR3 DNA reads as TGTGCCAGTAGTATCGTCGGGGAGGAGCCCCAGCATTTT.

The chain couples TRBV5-1 to TRBJ2-6; possible D gene TRBD1, 5 bases. Trimming cost V 4 bases and J 0 bases, with 8 bases left between them. CDR1 is SGHRS, CDR2 YFSETQ, per germline. CDR3 length: 15 residues. CDR3 region: CASSRDSSGANVLTF. DNA for the CDR3: TGCGCCAGCAGCCGCGACAGCTCTGGGGCCAACGTCCTGACTTTC.

The J gene is TRBJ1-1, the V gene TRBV7-9; D remains ambiguous. Trimming stripped 1 base from V and 5 bases from J, with 8 bases between. The CDR3 length is 13 residues. In germline, CDR1 is SEHNR, CDR2 FQNEAQ (reference sequence). The CDR3 bases are TGTGCCAGCAGCTTAGGTGGCATGACTGAAGCTTTCTTT. Its protein product is CASSLGGMTEAFF.

This clone was counted a single time. The rearrangement links TRBV7-9 to TRBJ2-7; TRBD1 matches 9 bases. This CDR3 spans 17 amino acids. Germline V gene sequence: CDR1 SEHNR, CDR2 FQNEAQ (reference sequence). The J segment lost 2 bases and the V segment lost 1 base, leaving 9 bases of the junction unmatched. Here the CDR3 DNA reads TGTGCCAGCAGCTTAGGAGTAGGGCGACAGGGGGCCTACGAGCAGTACTTC. Encoded protein: CASSLGVGRQGAYEQYF.

The rearrangement uses TRBV27 and TRBJ2-1; 8 nucleotides match TRBD2. The CDR3 has 17 residues. V gave up 2 bases and J gave up 4 bases; unmatched junction bases: 10. Germline CDR1 is MNHEY and CDR2 is SMNVEV (reference sequence). The CDR3 region has the DNA TGTGCCAGCAGTTTAAGAGCGGGAGTTGCTAGATACAATGAGCAGTTCTTC. This gives the protein CASSLRAGVARYNEQFF.